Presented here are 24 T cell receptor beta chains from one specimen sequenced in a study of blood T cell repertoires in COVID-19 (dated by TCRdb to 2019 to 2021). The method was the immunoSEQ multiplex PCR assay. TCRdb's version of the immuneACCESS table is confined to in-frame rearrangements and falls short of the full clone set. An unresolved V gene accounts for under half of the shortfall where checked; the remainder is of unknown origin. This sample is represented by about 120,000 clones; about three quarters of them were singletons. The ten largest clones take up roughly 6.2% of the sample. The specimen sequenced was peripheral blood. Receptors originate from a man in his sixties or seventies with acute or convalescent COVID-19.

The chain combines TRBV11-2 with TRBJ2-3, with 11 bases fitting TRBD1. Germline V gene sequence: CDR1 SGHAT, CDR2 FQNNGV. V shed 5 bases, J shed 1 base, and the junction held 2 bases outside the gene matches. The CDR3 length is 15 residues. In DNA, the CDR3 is TGTGCCAGCAGCCAGGGACAGGGGGGCACAGATACGCAGTATTTT. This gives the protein CASSQGQGGTDTQYF.

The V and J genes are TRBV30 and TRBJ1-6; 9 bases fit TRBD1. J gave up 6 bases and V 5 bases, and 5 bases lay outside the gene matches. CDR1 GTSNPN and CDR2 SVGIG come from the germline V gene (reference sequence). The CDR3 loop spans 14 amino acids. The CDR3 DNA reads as TGTGCCTGGCACAGGGGGCTGAGTAATTCACCCCTCCACTTT. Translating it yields CAWHRGLSNSPLHF.

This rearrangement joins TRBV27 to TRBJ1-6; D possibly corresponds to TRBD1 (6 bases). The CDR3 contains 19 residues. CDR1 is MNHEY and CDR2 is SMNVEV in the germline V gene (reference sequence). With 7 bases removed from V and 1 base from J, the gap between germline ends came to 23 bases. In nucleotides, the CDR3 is TGTGCCAGCACCCAAGGGGCCAGGGGAAGGTTTTCCTATAATTCACCCCTCCACTTT. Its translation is CASTQGARGRFSYNSPLHF.

The DNA for the CDR3 is TGTGCCAGCAGTATTCCTGATAGCGGGAGGAATGAGCAGTTCTTC. Translated: CASSIPDSGRNEQFF. The chain couples TRBV6-5 to TRBJ2-1; 10 bases align to TRBD2. Germline loops: CDR1 MNHEY, CDR2 SVGAGI. The V and J ends lost 5 bases and 7 bases, in that order; junction bases with no gene match: 8. This CDR3 comprises 15 residues.

In DNA, the CDR3 is TGTGCCAGCTCTGGAGGGACAGGGGGCTTTTACGAGCAGTACTTC. This gives the protein CASSGGTGGFYEQYF. The genes are TRBV9 and TRBJ2-7, with TRBD1 matching 12 bases. Per the germline V gene, CDR1 is SGDLS and CDR2 is YYNGEE. The CDR3 has 15 amino acids. After removal of 7 bases from V and 4 bases from J, the junction contained 9 bases not matched to a gene.

As DNA, the CDR3 is TGCGCCAGCAGCCAAGATAGTAGGGGGCGGAACACCGGGGAGCTGTTTTTT. Its protein is CASSQDSRGRNTGELFF. The V call is TRBV4-3, the J call TRBJ2-2, with 7 bases identical to TRBD1. Per germline, CDR1 LGHNA and CDR2 YSLEER. The CDR3 runs to 17 residues. V shed 0 bases and J 1 base; nucleotides not matched to a gene: 5.

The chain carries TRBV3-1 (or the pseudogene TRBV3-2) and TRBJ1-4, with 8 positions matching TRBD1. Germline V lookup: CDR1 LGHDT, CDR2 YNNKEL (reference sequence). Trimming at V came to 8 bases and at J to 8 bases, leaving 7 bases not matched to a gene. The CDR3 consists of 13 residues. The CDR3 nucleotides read TGTGCCAGCTCCGGGACAGGCGGGGAAAAACTGTTTTTT. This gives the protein CASSGTGGEKLFF.

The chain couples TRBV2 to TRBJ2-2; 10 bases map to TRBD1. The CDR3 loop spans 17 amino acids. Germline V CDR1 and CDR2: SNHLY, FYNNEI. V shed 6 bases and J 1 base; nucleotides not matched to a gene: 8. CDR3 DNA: TGTGCCAGCAGCCTAGGACAGGGGGTACTGAACACCGGGGAGCTGTTTTTT. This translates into CASSLGQGVLNTGELFF.

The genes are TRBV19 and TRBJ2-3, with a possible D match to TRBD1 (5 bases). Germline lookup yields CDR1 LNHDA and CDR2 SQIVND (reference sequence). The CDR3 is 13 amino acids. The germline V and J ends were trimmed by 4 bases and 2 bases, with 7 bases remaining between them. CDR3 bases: TGTGCCAGTAGTAGACAGATCACAGATACGCAGTATTTT. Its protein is CASSRQITDTQYF. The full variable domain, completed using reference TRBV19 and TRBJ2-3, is DGGITQSPKYLFRKEGQNVTLSCEQNLNHDAMYWYRQDPGQGLRLIYYSQIVNDFQKGDIAEGYSVSREKKESFPLTVTSAQKNPTAFYLCASSRQITDTQYFGPGTRLTVL.

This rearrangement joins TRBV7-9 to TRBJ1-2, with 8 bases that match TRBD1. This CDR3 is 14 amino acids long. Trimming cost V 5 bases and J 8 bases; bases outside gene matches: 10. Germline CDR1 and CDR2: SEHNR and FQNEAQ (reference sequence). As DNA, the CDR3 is TGTGCCAGCAGCCCGAGACAGGGGTCGGGGGGCTACACCTTC. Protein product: CASSPRQGSGGYTF.

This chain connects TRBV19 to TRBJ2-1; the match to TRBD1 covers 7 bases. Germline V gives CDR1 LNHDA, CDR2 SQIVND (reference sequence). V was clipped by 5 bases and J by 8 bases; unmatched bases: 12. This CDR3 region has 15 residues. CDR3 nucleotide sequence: TGTGCCAGTAGTTCCGGGACAGCCTCTTATGATGAGCAGTTCTTC. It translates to CASSSGTASYDEQFF.

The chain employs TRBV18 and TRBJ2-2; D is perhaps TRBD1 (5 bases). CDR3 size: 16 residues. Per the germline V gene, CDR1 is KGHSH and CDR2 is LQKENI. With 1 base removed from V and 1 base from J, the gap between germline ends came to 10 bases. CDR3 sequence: CASSPQGRENTGELFF. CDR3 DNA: TGTGCCAGCTCACCACAGGGCAGGGAGAACACCGGGGAGCTGTTTTTT.

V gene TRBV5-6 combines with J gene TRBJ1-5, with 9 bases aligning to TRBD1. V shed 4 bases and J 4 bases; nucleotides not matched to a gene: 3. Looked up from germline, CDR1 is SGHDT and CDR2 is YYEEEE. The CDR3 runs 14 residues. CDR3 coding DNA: TGTGCCAGCAGCACGGGACAGGGTAATCAGCCCCAGCATTTT. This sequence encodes CASSTGQGNQPQHF. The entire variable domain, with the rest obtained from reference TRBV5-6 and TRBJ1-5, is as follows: DAGVTQSPTHLIKTRGQQVTLRCSPKSGHDTVSWYQQALGQGPQFIFQYYEEEERQRGNFPDRFSGHQFPNYSSELNVNALLLGDSALYLCASSTGQGNQPQHFGDGTRLSIL.

In DNA, the CDR3 is TGTGCCAGCAGGGGACAGGGGAGGGTTGAGCAGTTCTTC. It specifies CASRGQGRVEQFF. The chain couples TRBV27 to TRBJ2-1; TRBD1 aligns across 10 bases. After removal of 6 bases from V and 9 bases from J, the junction contained 5 bases not matched to a gene. The germline V gene has CDR1 MNHEY and CDR2 SMNVEV (reference sequence). The CDR3 consists of 13 residues.

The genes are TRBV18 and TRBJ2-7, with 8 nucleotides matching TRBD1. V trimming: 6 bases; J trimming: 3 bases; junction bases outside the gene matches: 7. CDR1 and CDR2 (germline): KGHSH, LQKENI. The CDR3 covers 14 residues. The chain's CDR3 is CASSPSDRGYEQYF. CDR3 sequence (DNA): TGTGCCAGCTCTCCTTCCGACAGGGGCTACGAGCAGTACTTC.

The CDR3 bases are TGTGCCAGCAGCTTAACGCAGGGGTACAATGAGCAGTTCTTC. Translating it yields CASSLTQGYNEQFF. The V gene is TRBV11-1, the J gene TRBJ2-1, with a tentative D call TRBD1 (6 bases). The V end lost 2 bases, the J end lost 4 bases, and 9 bases lay between the germline ends. The length of the CDR3 is 14 residues. The germline gives CDR1 SGHAT, CDR2 FQDESV (reference sequence).

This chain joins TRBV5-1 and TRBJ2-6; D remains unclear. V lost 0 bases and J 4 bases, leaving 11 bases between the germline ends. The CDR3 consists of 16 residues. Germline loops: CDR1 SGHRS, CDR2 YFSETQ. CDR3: CASSLDTTWGANVLTF. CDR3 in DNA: TGCGCCAGCAGCTTGGACACCACCTGGGGGGCCAACGTCCTGACTTTC.

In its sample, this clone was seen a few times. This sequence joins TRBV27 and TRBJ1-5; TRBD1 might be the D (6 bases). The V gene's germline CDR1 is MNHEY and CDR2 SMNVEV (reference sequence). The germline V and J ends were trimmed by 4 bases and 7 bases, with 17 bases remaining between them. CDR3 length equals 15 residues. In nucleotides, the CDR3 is TGTGCCAGCAGTTCGTATCAGGGGACGGGACAGCCCCAGCATTTT. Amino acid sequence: CASSSYQGTGQPQHF.

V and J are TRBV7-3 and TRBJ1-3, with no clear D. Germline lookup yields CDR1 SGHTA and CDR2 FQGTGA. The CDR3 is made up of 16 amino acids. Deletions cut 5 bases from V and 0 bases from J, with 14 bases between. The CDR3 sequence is CASSPHDGSSGNTIYF. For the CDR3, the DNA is TGTGCCAGCAGCCCCCACGATGGGAGCTCTGGAAACACCATATATTTT. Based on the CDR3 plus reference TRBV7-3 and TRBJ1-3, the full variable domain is GAGVSQTPSNKVTEKGKYVELRCDPISGHTALYWYRQSLGQGPEFLIYFQGTGAADDSGLPNDRFFAVRPEGSVSTLKIQRTERGDSAVYLCASSPHDGSSGNTIYFGEGSWLTVV.

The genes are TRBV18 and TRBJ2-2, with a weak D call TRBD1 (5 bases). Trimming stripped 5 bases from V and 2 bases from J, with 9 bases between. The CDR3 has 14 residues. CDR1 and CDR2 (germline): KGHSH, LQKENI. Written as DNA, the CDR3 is TGTGCCAGCTCAACTCAGGGAAACACCGGGGAGCTGTTTTTT. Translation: CASSTQGNTGELFF.

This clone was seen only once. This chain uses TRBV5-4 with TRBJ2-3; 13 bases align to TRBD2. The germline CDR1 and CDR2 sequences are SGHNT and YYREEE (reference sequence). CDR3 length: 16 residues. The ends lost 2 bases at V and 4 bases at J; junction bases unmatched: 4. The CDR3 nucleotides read TGTGCCAGCAGCTTAACTAGCGGGGGGGCCCCAGATACGCAGTATTTT. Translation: CASSLTSGGAPDTQYF.

The DNA of the CDR3 is TGTGCCAGCAGTTTAATGGGGGGGGGCTCCTACGAGCAGTACTTC. It encodes CASSLMGGGSYEQYF. This chain connects TRBV27 to TRBJ2-7, with TRBD2 matching over 7 bases. Germline loops: CDR1 MNHEY, CDR2 SMNVEV (reference sequence). V trimming: 2 bases; J trimming: 0 bases; junction bases outside the gene matches: 4. The CDR3 has 15 residues.

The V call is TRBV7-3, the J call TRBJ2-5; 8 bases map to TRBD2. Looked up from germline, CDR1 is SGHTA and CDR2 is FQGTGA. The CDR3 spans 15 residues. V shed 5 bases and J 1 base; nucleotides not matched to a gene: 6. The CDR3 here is CASSRSGGPQETQYF. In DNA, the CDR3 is TGTGCCAGCAGCCGCAGCGGGGGACCCCAAGAGACCCAGTACTTC.

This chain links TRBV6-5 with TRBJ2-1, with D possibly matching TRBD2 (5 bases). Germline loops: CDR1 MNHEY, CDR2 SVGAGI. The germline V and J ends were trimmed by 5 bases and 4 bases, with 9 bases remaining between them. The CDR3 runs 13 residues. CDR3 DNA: TGTGCCAGCAGTCCCCCGGGATACAATGAGCAGTTCTTC. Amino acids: CASSPPGYNEQFF.